These 14 T cell receptor beta chains share one sample of origin, sequenced in a study of blood T cell repertoires in COVID-19. Produced via immunoSEQ multiplex PCR; TCRdb's table is partial and in-frame only. The sample has 65,000 to 70,000 clones, about 81% seen once. Input material: peripheral blood. Every receptor here comes from a human donor in a cohort sampled during active COVID-19.

As regards this clone: One end of the junction does not line up with germline, which may come from a read error. The chain has TRBV28 and TRBJ2-7; D perhaps matches TRBD1 (7 bases). The germline V gene has CDR1 MDHEN and CDR2 SYDVKM. CDR3 length: 11 residues. CDR3 DNA: TGTGCCAGCAGCAATCCGACAGGGAGGTCCTTC. Protein product: CASSNPTGRSF.

The rearrangement uses TRBV6-2 or TRBV6-3 and TRBJ2-3; possibly TRBD1 for D (5 bases). V was pared by 6 bases and J by 10 bases, with 17 bases between. The V gene's germline CDR1 is MNHEY and CDR2 SVGEGT. The CDR3 sequence is 13 residues long. CDR3 bases: TGTGCCAGCAGCCGTGACAGTTTTAGAGCGCAGTATTTT. It codes for CASSRDSFRAQYF.

The rearrangement joins TRBV7-2 to TRBJ1-5; D gene ambiguous. Per the germline V gene, CDR1 is SGHTA and CDR2 is FQGNSA. The CDR3 runs to 14 residues. Between the trimmed V and J ends, which lost 2 bases and 7 bases, there was a span of 12 bases. CDR3 bases: TGTGCCAGCAGCTTACCGGGGAGGAGCCAGCCCCAGCATTTT. The encoded protein is CASSLPGRSQPQHF.

This clone was seen a few times. The chain has TRBV5-5 and TRBJ1-2; 7 nucleotides align to TRBD1. This CDR3 contains 14 residues. V shed 4 bases and J 2 bases; nucleotides not matched to a gene: 5. Per germline, CDR1 SGHKS and CDR2 YYEKEE (reference sequence). For the CDR3, the DNA is TGTGCCAGCAGCCCGACAGGGTCCAACTATGGCTACACCTTC. This translates into CASSPTGSNYGYTF.

The chain is built from TRBV20-1 and TRBJ1-5, with D possibly matching TRBD1 (6 bases). The ends were cut back, 3 bases at V and 2 bases at J, with 29 bases in the middle. This CDR3 is 20 amino acids long. Germline V gene lookup returns CDR1 DFQATT and CDR2 SNEGSKA (reference sequence). The CDR3 protein is CSASQAQGWGTHGGNQPQHF. CDR3 DNA sequence: TGCAGTGCTAGTCAAGCCCAGGGGTGGGGTACGCACGGTGGCAATCAGCCCCAGCATTTT.

J is TRBJ2-7 and V is TRBV7-2; TRBD1 matches at 7 bases. In germline, CDR1 is SGHTA, CDR2 FQGNSA. This CDR3 has 14 amino acids. The junction had 5 bases not matched to a gene; V was cut back by 6 bases and J by 0 bases. The CDR3 sequence: CASSSDRASYEQYF. CDR3 nucleotide sequence: TGTGCCAGCAGTTCTGACAGGGCCTCCTACGAGCAGTACTTC. Full variable domain (rest looked up from reference TRBV7-2 and TRBJ2-7): GAGVSQSPSNKVTEKGKDVELRCDPISGHTALYWYRQSLGQGLEFLIYFQGNSAPDKSGLPSDRFSAERTGGSVSTLTIQRTQQEDSAVYLCASSSDRASYEQYFGPGTRLTVT.

This clone appeared a single time. V and J are TRBV6-5 and TRBJ2-1; the match to TRBD2 covers 10 bases. Germline V gene lookup returns CDR1 MNHEY and CDR2 SVGAGI. The trim removed 6 bases at V and 7 bases at J, leaving 9 bases unmatched. The CDR3 sequence is 15 residues long. The CDR3 coding sequence is TGTGCCAGCAGCTTCGGGACTAGCGCTATGAATGAGCAGTTCTTC. It encodes CASSFGTSAMNEQFF.

V is TRBV7-9 and J is TRBJ2-5; weak D call: TRBD2 (6 bases). This CDR3 is built from 14 residues. CDR1 and CDR2 (germline): SEHNR, FQNEAQ (reference sequence). V shed 1 base and J shed 5 bases, with 11 bases lying between them. The CDR3 here is CASSLGAGSETQYF. CDR3 DNA: TGTGCCAGCAGCTTAGGGGCGGGGTCGGAGACCCAGTACTTC.

The chain uses TRBV6-5 and TRBJ2-7, with a possible D match to TRBD1 (6 bases). Trimming shortened V by 6 bases and J by 6 bases, and 9 bases separated the two germline ends. This CDR3 comprises 11 residues. Germline CDR1 is MNHEY and CDR2 is SVGAGI. CDR3 DNA: TGTGCCAGCAGCCAGGGGTCCGAGCAGTACTTC. This sequence encodes CASSQGSEQYF.

This clone was observed a few times. The chain employs TRBV19 and TRBJ2-7; 8 bases map to TRBD1. The V and J ends lost 5 bases and 3 bases, in that order; junction bases with no gene match: 9. This CDR3 has 15 amino acids. CDR1 and CDR2 from the germline V gene are LNHDA and SQIVND (reference sequence). The CDR3 DNA is TGTGCCAGTAGTCCCAGAGGACAGGGTCTCTACGAGCAGTACTTC. It yields the protein CASSPRGQGLYEQYF. The full variable domain, with the rest looked up from reference TRBV19 and TRBJ2-7, is DGGITQSPKYLFRKEGQNVTLSCEQNLNHDAMYWYRQDPGQGLRLIYYSQIVNDFQKGDIAEGYSVSREKKESFPLTVTSAQKNPTAFYLCASSPRGQGLYEQYFGPGTRLTVT.

The genes are TRBV5-1 and TRBJ2-7; 9 bases match TRBD2. V lost 3 bases and J lost 5; bases outside the gene matches: 6. CDR3 length equals 14 residues. Per the germline V gene, CDR1 is SGHRS and CDR2 is YFSETQ. DNA for the CDR3: TGCGCCAGCAGCTACGGCGGGAGGGCCGACGAGCAGTACTTC. This sequence encodes CASSYGGRADEQYF.

The sample holds one count of this clone. The V gene is TRBV7-9, the J gene TRBJ2-1; 10 bases are shared with TRBD1. Germline V gives CDR1 SEHNR, CDR2 FQNEAQ (reference sequence). The CDR3 loop spans 17 amino acids. Trimming cost V 5 bases and J 4 bases; bases outside gene matches: 11. In DNA form, the CDR3 reads TGTGCCAGCAGCCGGGACAGGGGAGGGTTTGTGTACAATGAGCAGTTCTTC. Protein sequence: CASSRDRGGFVYNEQFF.

The rearrangement links TRBV2 to TRBJ2-5, with D perhaps matching TRBD2 (6 bases). Trimming left V 3 bases short and J 1 base short, with 12 bases between. Germline lookup yields CDR1 SNHLY and CDR2 FYNNEI. The CDR3 covers 15 residues. The CDR3 loop reads CASSDYSGAQETQYF. For the CDR3, the DNA is TGTGCCAGCAGTGATTATAGCGGAGCCCAAGAGACCCAGTACTTC. Filled out from reference TRBV2 and TRBJ2-5, the complete variable domain reads EPEVTQTPSHQVTQMGQEVILRCVPISNHLYFYWYRQILGQKVEFLVSFYNNEISEKSEIFDDQFSVERPDGSNFTLKIRSTKLEDSAMYFCASSDYSGAQETQYFGPGTRLLVL.

The rearrangement uses TRBV6-1 and TRBJ1-1, with D uncertain. The length of the CDR3 is 15 residues. Germline V gives CDR1 MNHNS, CDR2 SASEGT. With 2 bases removed from V and 1 base from J, the gap between germline ends came to 11 bases. CDR3 nucleotide sequence: TGTGCCAGCAGTGAAACAAGCGCCGGGAACACTGAAGCTTTCTTT. Protein: CASSETSAGNTEAFF.